The rows below give T cell receptor beta chains drawn from one sample of a study of T cell responses to AZD1222 COVID-19 vaccine. Profiled with immunoSEQ multiplex PCR; TCRdb holds only in-frame clones, not every one. This repertoire shows 200,000 or so clones, roughly 92% found once; its top ten account for 1%. Sequenced material: peripheral blood, taken 28 days after the second AZD1222 dose. These receptor sequences come from an adult who received the AZD1222 COVID-19 vaccine. Both conserved end residues are trimmed from each CDR3. The order of the fields is J gene, clone size, V gene, CDR3 protein. Only part of the rows carry a size: once, few, many, or a class if the clone is expanded.

TRBJ2-2,.,TRBV3-1/TRBV3-2,ASSQLGLAGGGNTGELF
TRBJ1-5,.,TRBV6-5,ASTSSSNQPQH
TRBJ1-2,once,TRBV5-6,ASSFQGVDGYT
TRBJ2-1,.,TRBV19,ASSSRTGEDEQF
TRBJ2-1,.,TRBV5-1,ASSLNTGGYNEQF
TRBJ1-1,once,TRBV5-6,ASSLLGRTMNTEAF
TRBJ1-2,.,TRBV6-5,ASRLTGRDGYT
TRBJ2-1,.,TRBV6-2/TRBV6-3,ASSYSLGSI
TRBJ2-2,.,TRBV5-1,ASWLGAVGDTGELF
TRBJ2-7,.,TRBV5-1,ASTGDSPYEQY
TRBJ2-7,.,TRBV2,ASSPGQGAREQY
TRBJ1-2,.,TRBV6-2/TRBV6-3,ASSFQRGSYGYT
TRBJ2-7,.,TRBV3-1/TRBV3-2,ASSQELAGGYEQY
TRBJ2-5,once,TRBV3-1/TRBV3-2,ASSQDKETQY
TRBJ2-5,.,TRBV5-1,ASSVDGRPETQY
TRBJ2-5,.,TRBV28,ASSSGLPQETQY
TRBJ2-7,.,TRBV18,ASSPVTSGKYEQY
TRBJ2-5,.,TRBV3-1/TRBV3-2,ASSHPVRLAGGETQY
TRBJ2-1,.,TRBV5-1,ASSRTGANEQF
TRBJ1-2,.,TRBV5-4,ASSLNTPGTYGYT
TRBJ1-6,.,TRBV10-3,AISESKASLH
TRBJ1-1,few,TRBV28,ASSRRATEAF
TRBJ2-7,.,TRBV18,ASSPTARDRIEQY
TRBJ2-1,.,TRBV9,ASSVGVGSSYNEQF
TRBJ1-3,.,TRBV4-1,ASREASSGNTIY
TRBJ2-5,.,TRBV4-1,ASSQLLLPRETQY
TRBJ1-1,.,TRBV2,ASSEQDEAF
TRBJ1-6,once,TRBV2,ASCPQRPPLH
TRBJ2-5,.,TRBV18,ASSPLPGGQETQY
TRBJ1-1,.,TRBV3-1/TRBV3-2,ASSQVGVAGNTEAF
TRBJ2-2,once,TRBV7-6,ASSPVGANTGELF
TRBJ2-1,.,TRBV21-1,ASSKCWHRSSYNEQF
TRBJ1-1,once,TRBV27,ASSTTGTTEAF
TRBJ2-1,.,TRBV9,ASSVNTYNEQF
TRBJ2-3,.,TRBV19,ASSTTLAHTQY
TRBJ1-2,.,TRBV20-1,SARFGYGYT
TRBJ2-1,.,TRBV10-1,ASSGARGPNEQF
TRBJ1-2,.,TRBV6-5,ASRSQPTGYGYT
TRBJ2-7,.,TRBV7-2,ASSSSSGALYEQY
TRBJ2-1,.,TRBV6-4,ASSDSGGPYEQF
TRBJ2-7,.,TRBV2,ASSVSDYSYEQY
TRBJ2-1,.,TRBV7-3,ASSTNGGNEQF
TRBJ2-3,.,TRBV5-5,ASSLRVTPDTQY
TRBJ2-7,.,TRBV7-9,ASSLIVWGQSSYEQY
TRBJ2-5,.,TRBV27,ASSYGGLETQY
TRBJ2-7,few,TRBV6-2/TRBV6-3,ASSPQGGRNYEQY